A selection of T cell receptor beta chains follows, all from one sample in a study of sequential checkpoint blockade in melanoma. Assay used: immunoSEQ multiplex PCR; TCRdb lists only in-frame clones, some missing. Of fewer than 7,000 clones detected, 25% to 30% appear once; the ten largest clones hold approximately 10%. The sample in question was tumor tissue (inferred from file names), obtained from a patient given nivolumab and ipilimumab in sequence. All receptors come from a human donor with melanoma. The CDR3 runs from the conserved cysteine through the conserved F or W. Each record gives: clone size, V gene, J gene, D gene, CDR3 DNA, CDR3 protein. D genes are given only for firm matches. Expanded clones get a size class; other rows say once, few or many, or leave the size out.

>NA|TRBV23-1|TRBJ2-7|NA
TGCGCCAGCAGCTTACAGAGCTCCTACGAGCAGTACTTC
CASSLQSSYEQYF
>few|TRBV6-8|TRBJ1-5|TRBD1
TGTGCCAGCAGTTCGGACAGGGGGCCTTTCAATAGCAATCAGCCCCAGCATTTT
CASSSDRGPFNSNQPQHF
>few|TRBV9|TRBJ2-5|TRBD1
TGTGCCAGCAGCGCAGGGGGCGCGACTGGAGAGACCCAGTACTTC
CASSAGGATGETQYF
>few|TRBV19|TRBJ2-5|TRBD1
TGTGCCAGTAGTTCCGGGACAGGGAGGAGAGAGACCCAGTACTTC
CASSSGTGRRETQYF
>medium-sized|TRBV6-8|TRBJ2-3|TRBD2
TGTGCCAGCAGCCCCCGACTAGCGGGAGTTGATACGCAGTATTTT
CASSPRLAGVDTQYF
>NA|TRBV18|TRBJ2-3|TRBD1
TGTGCCAGCTCACTCGCAGGGGGTGGAGATACGCAGTATTTT
CASSLAGGGDTQYF
>NA|TRBV5-1|TRBJ2-5|TRBD1
TGCGCCAGCAGCTTGGGACAGGGGGTTGAGACCCAGTACTTC
CASSLGQGVETQYF
>NA|TRBV4-1|TRBJ2-2|NA
TGCGCCAGCAGCCAAGGCCCCGGGGGCCTTAGCACCGGGGAGCTGTTTTTT
CASSQGPGGLSTGELFF
>many|TRBV11-3|TRBJ2-3|TRBD2
TGTGCCAGCAGCTTAAGACTAGCGGGGGCCAGCACAGATACGCAGTATTTT
CASSLRLAGASTDTQYF
>NA|TRBV29-1|TRBJ1-4|TRBD1
TGCAGCGTACGACAGGGGGGACTTGGAAAACTGTTTTTT
CSVRQGGLGKLFF
>large|TRBV5-1|TRBJ2-7|NA
TGCGCCAGCAGCGGGGGTTCCAGCAGCTCCTACGAGCAGTACTTC
CASSGGSSSSYEQYF
>few|TRBV11-3|TRBJ1-5|NA
TGTGCCAGCAGCCGGGGCGGGGGCAATCAGCCCCAGCATTTT
CASSRGGGNQPQHF
>NA|TRBV4-1|TRBJ1-3|NA
TGCGCCAGCAGCCAAGAGGGGGCTGGAAACACCATATATTTT
CASSQEGAGNTIYF
>NA|TRBV6-8|TRBJ1-2|TRBD1
TGTGCCAGCAGTACCCGAGGACAGGGGGAGTCTGGCTACACCTTC
CASSTRGQGESGYTF
>few|TRBV6-8|TRBJ2-7|TRBD2
TGTGCCAGCAGGATTTGGACTAGCGGGAACCACGAGCAGTACTTC
CASRIWTSGNHEQYF
>NA|TRBV9|TRBJ2-1|NA
TGTGCCAGCAGCGTAGGGGGTCTTTCGAATGAGCAGTTCTTC
CASSVGGLSNEQFF
>few|TRBV11-3|TRBJ1-2|TRBD1
TGTGCCAGCAGCTTGGACTCGAACAGGGGGAATTCGGGCTATGGCTACACCTTC
CASSLDSNRGNSGYGYTF
>medium-sized|TRBV9|TRBJ2-2|NA
TGTGCCAGCAGCGTAGTGAGCGGATCCACCGGGGAGCTGTTTTTT
CASSVVSGSTGELFF
>NA|TRBV19|TRBJ2-5|TRBD1
TGTGCCAGTAGTAGAACCGGGACAGCTAAAGAGACCCAGTACTTC
CASSRTGTAKETQYF
>NA|TRBV14|TRBJ1-2|NA
TGTGCCAGCAGCGCGGGCCTCTATGGCTACACCTTC
CASSAGLYGYTF
>NA|TRBV6-1|TRBJ1-4|NA
TGTGCCATCAGTGAAGGACGGGCGGGTGAAAAACTGTTTTTT
CAISEGRAGEKLFF
>NA|TRBV19|TRBJ2-7|TRBD2
TGTGCCAGTAGTCCTGGGACTAGCGGGAGGGCTATCTACGAGCAGTACTTC
CASSPGTSGRAIYEQYF
>NA|TRBV28|TRBJ1-5|TRBD1
TGTGCCAGCATCACCTTGGGACAGGGAGTGGGGAGCAATCAGCCCCAGCATTTT
CASITLGQGVGSNQPQHF
>NA|TRBV30|TRBJ1-1|NA
TGTGCCTGGTCCCGAGGTTACGCTGAAGCTTTCTTT
CAWSRGYAEAFF
>many|TRBV6-8|TRBJ2-5|TRBD1
TGTGCCATCAGTCAGGGGGCGGGGGAGACCCAGTACTTC
CAISQGAGETQYF
>once|TRBV12-5|TRBJ1-1|TRBD1
TGTGCTAGTGGTTTGGCTACAGGGGCCAGGAACACTGAAGCTTTCTTT
CASGLATGARNTEAFF
>NA|TRBV6-8|TRBJ2-5|TRBD1
TGTGCCAGCAGTAGGACAGGGCTTGTACGGCCCCAAGAGACCCAGTACTTC
CASSRTGLVRPQETQYF
>NA|TRBV11-3|TRBJ2-1|TRBD1
TGTGCCAGCAGCTTAGAATACAGGGGCAATGAGCAGTTCTTC
CASSLEYRGNEQFF
>NA|TRBV15|TRBJ2-7|NA
TGTGCCACCAGCAGAGACGCACAGGGAGGCTACGAGCAGTACTTC
CATSRDAQGGYEQYF
>NA|TRBV28|TRBJ2-3|TRBD1
TGTGCCAGCAGTATCTACAGGGGATCAGATACGCAGTATTTT
CASSIYRGSDTQYF
>NA|TRBV6-8|TRBJ2-2|NA
TGTGCCAGCAGTTCAGGACATACAGAGCTGTTTTTT
CASSSGHTELFF
>many|TRBV11-3|TRBJ2-3|NA
TGTGCCAGCAGCGAAACCATACAGGGAGCAGATACGCAGTATTTT
CASSETIQGADTQYF
>NA|TRBV30|TRBJ2-7|NA
TGTGCCGGACGCTCCCGGGACTCCGAGCAGTACTTC
CAGRSRDSEQYF
>medium-sized|TRBV6-8|TRBJ2-7|NA
TGTGCCAGCAGTTCTGGGACTTATGACGAGCAGTACTTC
CASSSGTYDEQYF
>NA|TRBV6-8|TRBJ2-1|NA
TGTGCCAGCAGTGCCCGACAGGGGAGGGGGCGCTACAATGAGCAGTTCTTC
CASSARQGRGRYNEQFF
>many|TRBV11-3|TRBJ2-3|TRBD2
TGTGCCAGCAGCCAAATAGCGGGAGGTTTCACAGATACGCAGTATTTT
CASSQIAGGFTDTQYF
>few|TRBV12-5|TRBJ1-2|TRBD1
TGTGCTAGTGGTCCAGGACAGGGAGCTATGAGCTACACCTTC
CASGPGQGAMSYTF
>medium-sized|TRBV11-3|TRBJ2-7|NA
TGTGCCAGCAGCCCTTATGACAGGGGGCAAGCGGGAGGTTCCTACGAGCAGTACTTC
CASSPYDRGQAGGSYEQYF
>NA|TRBV28|TRBJ2-1|NA
TGTGCCAGCAGTAGTTTCCGGAGGGCCGACAATGAGCAGTTCTTC
CASSSFRRADNEQFF
>NA|TRBV6-8|TRBJ2-1|TRBD2
TGTGCCAGCAGTGGATTGGGACTAGCGGGAGCGGAGCAGTTCTTC
CASSGLGLAGAEQFF
>NA|TRBV14|TRBJ1-2|NA
TGTGCCAGCAGCCAAGATACCCACAGGAATTACTATGGCTACACCTTC
CASSQDTHRNYYGYTF
>NA|TRBV18|TRBJ2-5|NA
TGTGCCAGCTCACCACAGGGGGGAGAAGAGACCCAGTACTTC
CASSPQGGEETQYF
>many|TRBV11-3|TRBJ2-5|NA
TGTGCCAGCACCGAAACCAGAGGGGGACTGAAGGAGACCCAGTACTTC
CASTETRGGLKETQYF
>NA|TRBV5-1|TRBJ2-5|NA
TGCGCCAGCAGCTTGGGGGACTGGCCCCAAGAGACCCAGTACTTC
CASSLGDWPQETQYF
>NA|TRBV5-1|TRBJ2-3|TRBD1
TGCGCCAGCAGCACGGGACAGGGAACAGATACGCAGTATTTT
CASSTGQGTDTQYF
>NA|TRBV28|TRBJ2-7|TRBD1
TGTGCCAGCAGCTCCGGGACAGGGGGCTACGAGCAGTACTTC
CASSSGTGGYEQYF
>NA|TRBV29-1|TRBJ1-5|NA
TGCAGCGTTGGGACAGCTGACAATCAGCCCCAGCATTTT
CSVGTADNQPQHF
>few|TRBV6-8|TRBJ1-3|NA
TGTGCCAGCAGTGGGGAGGGCCCCCGCTCTGGAAACACCATATATTTT
CASSGEGPRSGNTIYF
>NA|TRBV4-1|TRBJ2-3|NA
TGCGCCAGCAGCCCCCAAGCGGGTAGCACAGATACGCAGTATTTT
CASSPQAGSTDTQYF
>medium-sized|TRBV11-3|TRBJ1-1|TRBD1
TGTGCCAGCAGCCGACAGGGCAATCCTCGTGAAGCTTTCTTT
CASSRQGNPREAFF
>NA|TRBV28|TRBJ1-1|NA
TGTGCCAGCAGCCCGGGGGGGATTGGAGCTTTCTTT
CASSPGGIGAFF